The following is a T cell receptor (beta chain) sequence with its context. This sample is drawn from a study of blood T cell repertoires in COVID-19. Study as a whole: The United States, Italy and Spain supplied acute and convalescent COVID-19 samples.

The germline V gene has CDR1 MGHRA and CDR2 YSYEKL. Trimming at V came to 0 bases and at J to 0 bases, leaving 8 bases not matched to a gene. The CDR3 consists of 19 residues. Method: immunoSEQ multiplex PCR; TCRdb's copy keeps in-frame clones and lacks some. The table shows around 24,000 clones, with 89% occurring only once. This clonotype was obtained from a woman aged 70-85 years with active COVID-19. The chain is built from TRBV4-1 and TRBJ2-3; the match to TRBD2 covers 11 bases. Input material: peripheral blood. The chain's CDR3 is CASSQETSGGQTSTDTQYF. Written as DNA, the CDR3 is TGCGCCAGCAGCCAAGAAACTAGCGGGGGACAAACTAGCACAGATACGCAGTATTTT.